This TCR beta chain is drawn from a study of CD8+ T cells in alopecia areata. Sequencing templates came from extracted RNA that was reverse transcribed into cDNA. The assay was immunoSEQ multiplex PCR, and TCRdb's table has in-frame clones only and misses some. The sample lists about 140,000 clones; roughly 86% were seen once. Germline-derived CDR1 and CDR2 are PRHDT and FYEKMQ (reference sequence). Between the trimmed V and J ends, which lost 7 bases and 4 bases, there was a span of 11 bases. This CDR3 has 13 amino acids. Documented treatment: oral pan-JAK inhibitor, 5-10 mg twice daily. Those with alopecia areata gave lesional scalp punch biopsies and peripheral blood.

The receptor's source is a human donor with alopecia areata. Here the sequenced sample was CD8+ T cells sorted from blood, taken at week 4, from a patient treated with tofacitinib. The chain recombines TRBV13 with TRBJ1-5; TRBD1 might be the D (5 bases). CDR3 DNA: TGTGCCAGCACAGACAAGGGGAATCAGCCCCAGCATTTT. This gives the protein CASTDKGNQPQHF.